What follows describes a single T cell receptor beta chain. The data derive from a study of cytomegalovirus exposure and HLA in healthy donors. A multiplex PCR was run with 60 Vbeta primers and 13 Jbeta primers. Produced via immunoSEQ multiplex PCR; TCRdb's table is partial and in-frame only. The sample lists roughly 81,000 clones, more than 60% occurring once. The V end lost 1 base, the J end lost 10 bases, and 15 bases lay between the germline ends. This CDR3 has 14 amino acids. Germline CDR1 LNHDA, CDR2 SQIVND (reference sequence). The rearrangement links TRBV19 to TRBJ2-3, with D maybe TRBD2 (7 bases). Sequenced input: PBMCs. The sequence was obtained from a boy aged 5-17 years in good health and CMV-seronegative. Written as DNA, the CDR3 is TGTGCCAGTAGTATAGTGGGGGGGCCCAATGCGCAGTATTTT. It is translated as CASSIVGGPNAQYF.